The source of this T cell receptor beta chain is a study of long-term antiretroviral therapy in people with HIV. Until DNA extraction, the samples held between roughly 1-10 million cryopreserved PBMC. Investigators performed immunoSEQ version v3.0 at survey level. Data came from immunoSEQ multiplex PCR; TCRdb stores just in-frame clones and leaves some out. The sample lists about 30,000 clones; nearly 95% were seen once. This sequence was found in a woman aged 40 to 50 with HIV. This material consisted of unsorted PBMCs, taken roughly 6.5 years after starting antiretroviral therapy.

The chain's CDR3 is CASITGTGGTYEQYF. The CDR3, as DNA: TGTGCCAGTATAACCGGGACAGGGGGAACCTACGAGCAGTACTTC. V is TRBV6-1 and J is TRBJ2-7; 11 nucleotides agree with TRBD1. Unmatched junction bases numbered 9, after V lost 9 bases and J lost 2 bases. CDR3 length equals 15 residues. CDR1 and CDR2 (germline): MNHNS, SASEGT.